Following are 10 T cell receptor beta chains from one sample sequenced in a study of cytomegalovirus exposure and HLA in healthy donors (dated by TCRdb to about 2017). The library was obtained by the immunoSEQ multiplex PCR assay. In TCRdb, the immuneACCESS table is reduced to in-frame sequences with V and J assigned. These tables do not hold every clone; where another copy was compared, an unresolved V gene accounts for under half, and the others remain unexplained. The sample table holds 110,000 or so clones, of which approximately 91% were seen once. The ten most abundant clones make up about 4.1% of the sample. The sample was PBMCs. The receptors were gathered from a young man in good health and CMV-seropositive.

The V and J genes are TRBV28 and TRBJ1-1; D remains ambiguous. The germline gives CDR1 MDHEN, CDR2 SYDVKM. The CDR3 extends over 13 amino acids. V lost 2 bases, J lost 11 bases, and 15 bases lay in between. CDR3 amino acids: CASSLITDLRAFF. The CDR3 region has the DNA TGTGCCAGCAGTTTAATAACAGACCTTAGGGCTTTCTTT.

CDR3 loop: CASSRGYEQYF. CDR3 sequence (DNA): TGTGCCAGCAGCCGGGGCTACGAGCAGTACTTC. V and J are TRBV5-5 and TRBJ2-7, with D tentatively TRBD2 (5 bases). The CDR3 loop spans 11 amino acids. In germline, CDR1 is SGHKS, CDR2 YYEKEE (reference sequence). Trimming left V 4 bases short and J 3 bases short, with 5 bases between.

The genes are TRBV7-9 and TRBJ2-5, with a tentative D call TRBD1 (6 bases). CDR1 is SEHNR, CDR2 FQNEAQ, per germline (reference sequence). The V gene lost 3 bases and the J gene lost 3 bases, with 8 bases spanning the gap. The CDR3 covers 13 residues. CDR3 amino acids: CASSLPGEETQYF. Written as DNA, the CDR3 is TGTGCCAGCAGCTTGCCAGGGGAAGAGACCCAGTACTTC.

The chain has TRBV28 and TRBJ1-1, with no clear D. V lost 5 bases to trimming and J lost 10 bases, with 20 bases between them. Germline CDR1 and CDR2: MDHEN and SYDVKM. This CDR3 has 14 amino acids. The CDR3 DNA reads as TGTGCCAGCAGTCTCCGGAGGGCGATGAGAGGAGCTTTCTTT. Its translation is CASSLRRAMRGAFF.

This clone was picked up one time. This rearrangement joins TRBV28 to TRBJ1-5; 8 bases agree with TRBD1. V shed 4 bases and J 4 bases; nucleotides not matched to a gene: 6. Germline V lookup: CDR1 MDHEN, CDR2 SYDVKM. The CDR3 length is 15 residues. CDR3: CASSSPTGGNQPQHF. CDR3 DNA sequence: TGTGCCAGCAGTTCCCCAACAGGGGGGAATCAGCCCCAGCATTTT.

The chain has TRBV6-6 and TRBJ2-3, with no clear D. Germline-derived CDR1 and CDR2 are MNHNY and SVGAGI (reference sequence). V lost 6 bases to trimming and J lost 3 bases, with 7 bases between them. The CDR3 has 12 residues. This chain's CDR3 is CASRADTDTQYF. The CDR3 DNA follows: TGTGCCAGCAGGGCAGATACAGATACGCAGTATTTT.

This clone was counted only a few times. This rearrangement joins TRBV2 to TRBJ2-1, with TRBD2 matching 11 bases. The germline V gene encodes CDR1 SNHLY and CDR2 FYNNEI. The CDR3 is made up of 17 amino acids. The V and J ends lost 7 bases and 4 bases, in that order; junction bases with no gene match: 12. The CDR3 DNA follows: TGTGCCAGCACCCCACCCGGGCTAGCGGGGGGTTACAATGAGCAGTTCTTC. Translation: CASTPPGLAGGYNEQFF.

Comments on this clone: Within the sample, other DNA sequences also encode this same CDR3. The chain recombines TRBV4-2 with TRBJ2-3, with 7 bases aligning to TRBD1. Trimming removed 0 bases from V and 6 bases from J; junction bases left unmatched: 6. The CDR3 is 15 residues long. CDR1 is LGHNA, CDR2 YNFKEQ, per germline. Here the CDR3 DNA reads TGTGCCAGCAGCCAAGATGAGGGGGCTGCGGATACGCAGTATTTT. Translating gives CASSQDEGAADTQYF.

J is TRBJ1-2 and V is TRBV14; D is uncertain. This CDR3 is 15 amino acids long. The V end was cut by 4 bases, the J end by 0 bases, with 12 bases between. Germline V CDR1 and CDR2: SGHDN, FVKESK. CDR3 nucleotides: TGTGCCAGCAGCCCCAACATCCACGCTAACTATGGCTACACCTTC. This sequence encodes CASSPNIHANYGYTF.

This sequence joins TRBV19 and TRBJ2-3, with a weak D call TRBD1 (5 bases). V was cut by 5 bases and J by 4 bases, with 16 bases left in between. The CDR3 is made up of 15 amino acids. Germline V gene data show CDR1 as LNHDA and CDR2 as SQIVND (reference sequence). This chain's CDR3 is CASSFTGPVADTQYF. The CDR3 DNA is TGTGCCAGTAGTTTTACAGGCCCCGTCGCAGATACGCAGTATTTT.